Listed below are T cell receptor beta chains from one sample, sequenced in a study of T cell responses to AZD1222 COVID-19 vaccine. The assay was immunoSEQ multiplex PCR, and TCRdb's table has in-frame clones only and misses some. The sample has around 110,000 clones; around nine tenths are singletons. Material: peripheral blood, obtained 28 days after the second AZD1222 dose. The receptors originated from an adult who received the AZD1222 COVID-19 vaccine. The CDR3 runs from the conserved cysteine through the conserved F or W. Each record gives: CDR3 DNA, CDR3 protein, J gene, clone size, D gene, V gene. A D gene is named only where the DNA matches it firmly. A clone size is listed for some rows: how often the clone was seen (once, few, many), or a class if it is expanded.

CDR3nt: TGCAGCGTCCCTCGACAGGGAGGTGTGACTGAAGCTTTCTTT; CDR3aa: CSVPRQGGVTEAFF; j_gene: TRBJ1-1; abundance: .; d_gene: TRBD1; v_gene: TRBV29-1
CDR3nt: TGTGCCAGCAGTTTAGATCAGGGTTGGGAGCAGTACTTC; CDR3aa: CASSLDQGWEQYF; j_gene: TRBJ2-7; abundance: .; d_gene: .; v_gene: TRBV28
CDR3nt: TGTGCCATCAGTGCAGAGGACACCTATGGCTACACCTTC; CDR3aa: CAISAEDTYGYTF; j_gene: TRBJ1-2; abundance: .; d_gene: .; v_gene: TRBV10-3
CDR3nt: TGTGCCAGCAGCCAAGGAGGGAGGGAAGCTTTCTTT; CDR3aa: CASSQGGREAFF; j_gene: TRBJ1-1; abundance: few; d_gene: .; v_gene: TRBV3-1/TRBV3-2
CDR3nt: TGTGCCAGCAGTGAAAGGGAGACCCAGTACTTC; CDR3aa: CASSERETQYF; j_gene: TRBJ2-5; abundance: .; d_gene: .; v_gene: TRBV2
CDR3nt: TGCGCCAGCAGCTTTGACCGGGAGCAGTTCTTC; CDR3aa: CASSFDREQFF; j_gene: TRBJ2-1; abundance: .; d_gene: .; v_gene: TRBV5-1
CDR3nt: TGCGCCAGCAGCCAGGAGGGGACAGCGGAAGAGACCCAGTACTTC; CDR3aa: CASSQEGTAEETQYF; j_gene: TRBJ2-5; abundance: .; d_gene: .; v_gene: TRBV5-1
CDR3nt: TGTGCCAGCAGCTTGATTCCCGACGCTGAAGCTTTCTTT; CDR3aa: CASSLIPDAEAFF; j_gene: TRBJ1-1; abundance: .; d_gene: .; v_gene: TRBV11-2
CDR3nt: TGTGCCAGCAGCCAGACTACCTCATCCTACAATGAGCAGTTCTTC; CDR3aa: CASSQTTSSYNEQFF; j_gene: TRBJ2-1; abundance: .; d_gene: .; v_gene: TRBV3-1/TRBV3-2
CDR3nt: TGTGCCGGTACCGAAGGGTTCGGTGGCTACACCTTC; CDR3aa: CAGTEGFGGYTF; j_gene: TRBJ1-2; abundance: .; d_gene: .; v_gene: TRBV30
CDR3nt: TGCAGTGCTAGTCCCAGGGGGGGGCAGCCCCAGCATTTT; CDR3aa: CSASPRGGQPQHF; j_gene: TRBJ1-5; abundance: .; d_gene: TRBD1; v_gene: TRBV20-1
CDR3nt: TGCGCCAGCAGCCTCGGGACTAGCGGGAGGACCTACGAGCAGTACTTC; CDR3aa: CASSLGTSGRTYEQYF; j_gene: TRBJ2-7; abundance: .; d_gene: TRBD2; v_gene: TRBV5-1
CDR3nt: TGTGCCAGCAGCTTGCAGGGGAGGTCCCTCCACTTT; CDR3aa: CASSLQGRSLHF; j_gene: TRBJ1-6; abundance: .; d_gene: .; v_gene: TRBV5-4
CDR3nt: TGTGCCTGGAGTTCGGGACTAGCGGGCACAGATACGCAGTATTTT; CDR3aa: CAWSSGLAGTDTQYF; j_gene: TRBJ2-3; abundance: .; d_gene: TRBD2; v_gene: TRBV30
CDR3nt: TGTGCCAGCAGCCAACGACGGACTAGCGGGTCGACCGGGGAGCTGTTTTTT; CDR3aa: CASSQRRTSGSTGELFF; j_gene: TRBJ2-2; abundance: .; d_gene: TRBD2; v_gene: TRBV4-2
CDR3nt: TGCGCCAGCAGCCCGGGATCGTACCAAGAGACCCAGTACTTC; CDR3aa: CASSPGSYQETQYF; j_gene: TRBJ2-5; abundance: .; d_gene: .; v_gene: TRBV5-1
CDR3nt: TGTGCCAGCTCACCGGCGGGTTCCTACAATGAGCAGTTCTTC; CDR3aa: CASSPAGSYNEQFF; j_gene: TRBJ2-1; abundance: few; d_gene: .; v_gene: TRBV18
CDR3nt: TGTGCCAGTAGTCCGACGGTGGGCTACGAGCAGTACTTC; CDR3aa: CASSPTVGYEQYF; j_gene: TRBJ2-7; abundance: .; d_gene: .; v_gene: TRBV19
CDR3nt: TGCGCCAGCAGTGAGCTGGGGACCGTCGTCTCCTACGAGCAGTACTTC; CDR3aa: CASSELGTVVSYEQYF; j_gene: TRBJ2-7; abundance: .; d_gene: .; v_gene: TRBV10-2
CDR3nt: TGTGCCAGCAGTGAGGGATGGGGGGCGACTGGAAACACCATATATTTT; CDR3aa: CASSEGWGATGNTIYF; j_gene: TRBJ1-3; abundance: .; d_gene: .; v_gene: TRBV2
CDR3nt: TGTGCCAGCAGTTTAAGGGGGACAGCTAGCACAGATACGCAGTATTTT; CDR3aa: CASSLRGTASTDTQYF; j_gene: TRBJ2-3; abundance: .; d_gene: TRBD1; v_gene: TRBV27
CDR3nt: TGTGCCAGCAGCCGGACTAGCGGATCTTACAATGAGCAGTTCTTC; CDR3aa: CASSRTSGSYNEQFF; j_gene: TRBJ2-1; abundance: once; d_gene: TRBD2; v_gene: TRBV5-4
CDR3nt: TGTGCCAGCAGCCCCGGTATGTTCTACGAGCAGTACTTC; CDR3aa: CASSPGMFYEQYF; j_gene: TRBJ2-7; abundance: .; d_gene: .; v_gene: TRBV28
CDR3nt: TGCAGCGTTCGACCAGGGAGGGGAGCCTACGAGCAGTACTTC; CDR3aa: CSVRPGRGAYEQYF; j_gene: TRBJ2-7; abundance: .; d_gene: TRBD2; v_gene: TRBV29-1
CDR3nt: TGTGCCAGTAGTATTGGGGGGAGCTATGGCTACACCTTC; CDR3aa: CASSIGGSYGYTF; j_gene: TRBJ1-2; abundance: .; d_gene: .; v_gene: TRBV19
CDR3nt: TGCAGCGCCCTTGGCGGGAGTGGCCCCTACGAGCAGTACTTC; CDR3aa: CSALGGSGPYEQYF; j_gene: TRBJ2-7; abundance: .; d_gene: TRBD2; v_gene: TRBV29-1
CDR3nt: TGTGCCAGCAGTGAAGGACAGGGAGGAGTGTACGAGCAGTACTTC; CDR3aa: CASSEGQGGVYEQYF; j_gene: TRBJ2-7; abundance: .; d_gene: .; v_gene: TRBV2
CDR3nt: TGTGCCAGTAGGCCTGGAACCGCGGACAGGGGCCGGGACACCTTC; CDR3aa: CASRPGTADRGRDTF; j_gene: TRBJ1-2; abundance: .; d_gene: TRBD1; v_gene: TRBV19
CDR3nt: TGCAGTGCTAGTCGGCAGGGCACTGAAGCTTTCTTT; CDR3aa: CSASRQGTEAFF; j_gene: TRBJ1-1; abundance: .; d_gene: .; v_gene: TRBV20-1
CDR3nt: TGCGCCAGCAGCTTGGGGTATAGCGGGAGTGGTGAGCAGTTCTTC; CDR3aa: CASSLGYSGSGEQFF; j_gene: TRBJ2-1; abundance: .; d_gene: TRBD2; v_gene: TRBV5-1
CDR3nt: TGTGCCAGCAGCCCACGGTCCTCACCTCGGGGGTATGGCTACACCTTC; CDR3aa: CASSPRSSPRGYGYTF; j_gene: TRBJ1-2; abundance: .; d_gene: .; v_gene: TRBV11-3
CDR3nt: TGTGCCAGCAGCTTAACAAGTAGGGGACAGGGCTACACCTTC; CDR3aa: CASSLTSRGQGYTF; j_gene: TRBJ1-2; abundance: .; d_gene: TRBD1; v_gene: TRBV7-3
CDR3nt: TGTGCCAGCAGCCCCGACAGGGTACAGCCCCAGCATTTT; CDR3aa: CASSPDRVQPQHF; j_gene: TRBJ1-5; abundance: once; d_gene: TRBD1; v_gene: TRBV12-3/TRBV12-4
CDR3nt: TGTGCCAGCAGTGAATCGACACGCGACACCGGGGAGCTGTTTTTT; CDR3aa: CASSESTRDTGELFF; j_gene: TRBJ2-2; abundance: .; d_gene: .; v_gene: TRBV25-1
CDR3nt: TGCGCCAGCAGGATGGAGAGAGCGCAACTGAAATACGAGCAGTACTTC; CDR3aa: CASRMERAQLKYEQYF; j_gene: TRBJ2-7; abundance: .; d_gene: .; v_gene: TRBV5-1
CDR3nt: TGTGCCAGCAGTCTGAAGCGGGAGAATAACTACAATGAGCAGTTCTTC; CDR3aa: CASSLKRENNYNEQFF; j_gene: TRBJ2-1; abundance: few; d_gene: TRBD2; v_gene: TRBV27
CDR3nt: TGTGCCAGCAGTGAAAATCGTGTCCTCTACGAGCAGTACTTC; CDR3aa: CASSENRVLYEQYF; j_gene: TRBJ2-7; abundance: .; d_gene: .; v_gene: TRBV6-1
CDR3nt: TGTGCCTGGAGTGTACGCGACCGTGGACCTGAAGCTTTCTTT; CDR3aa: CAWSVRDRGPEAFF; j_gene: TRBJ1-1; abundance: .; d_gene: .; v_gene: TRBV30
CDR3nt: TGTGCCAGCAGTCCACTCCTGGGGGGCAACTATGGCTACACCTTC; CDR3aa: CASSPLLGGNYGYTF; j_gene: TRBJ1-2; abundance: .; d_gene: .; v_gene: TRBV28
CDR3nt: TGTGCCAGCAGTCGGTATAATTCACCCCTCCACTTT; CDR3aa: CASSRYNSPLHF; j_gene: TRBJ1-6; abundance: .; d_gene: .; v_gene: TRBV28
CDR3nt: TGTGCCAGCTCATCCGACAGCGAAAATGAGCAGTTCTTC; CDR3aa: CASSSDSENEQFF; j_gene: TRBJ2-1; abundance: .; d_gene: .; v_gene: TRBV18
CDR3nt: TGTGCCATCAGTGATGCGGGACTAGAGTACAATGAGCAGTTCTTC; CDR3aa: CAISDAGLEYNEQFF; j_gene: TRBJ2-1; abundance: .; d_gene: TRBD2; v_gene: TRBV10-3
CDR3nt: TGTGCCAGTAGTAGGTACGCGGGAGGTGACTACGAGCAGTACTTC; CDR3aa: CASSRYAGGDYEQYF; j_gene: TRBJ2-7; abundance: .; d_gene: TRBD2; v_gene: TRBV19
CDR3nt: TGTGCCAGTCTTAGCCCGGGACAGGGGATCACCGGGGAGCTGTTTTTT; CDR3aa: CASLSPGQGITGELFF; j_gene: TRBJ2-2; abundance: .; d_gene: TRBD1; v_gene: TRBV19
CDR3nt: TGTGCCTGGAGTGTACCGCAGTTCTGGGGGACTTCAACTAATGAAAAACTGTTTTTT; CDR3aa: CAWSVPQFWGTSTNEKLFF; j_gene: TRBJ1-4; abundance: .; d_gene: .; v_gene: TRBV30